The subject of this entry is one TCR beta chain. Its target is not known. These data come from a study of coeliac disease. As for the study in general: Disease groups: newly diagnosed active, refractory type I, gluten-free-diet controlled. High-resolution HLA typing was lacking; TRBV7-2 bias was queried instead.

Whole-study findings and limits: TRB repertoires were largely private, with most amino acid sequences found in only one sample. Active celiac intraepithelial and lamina propria samples had lower TRB and TRG clonality than control samples.

The repertoire was sequenced with immunoSEQ multiplex PCR; TCRdb's copy has only in-frame clones and lacks some. The sample lists approximately 9,100 clones, more than 55% occurring once. The V gene lost 5 bases and the J gene lost 0 bases, with 16 bases spanning the gap. The CDR3 is 16 amino acids. Germline CDR1 reads MGHRA; CDR2 reads YSYEKL. The chain couples TRBV4-1 to TRBJ1-1; maybe TRBD1 (6 bases). Sequencing was done on a sample of intraepithelial lymphocytes from the gut. The receptor was isolated from a woman aged 55-69 years with celiac disease. Written as DNA, the CDR3 is TGCGCCAGCAGCGAAGCGGGGGGGCTACTGAACACTGAAGCTTTCTTT. Translating it yields CASSEAGGLLNTEAFF.